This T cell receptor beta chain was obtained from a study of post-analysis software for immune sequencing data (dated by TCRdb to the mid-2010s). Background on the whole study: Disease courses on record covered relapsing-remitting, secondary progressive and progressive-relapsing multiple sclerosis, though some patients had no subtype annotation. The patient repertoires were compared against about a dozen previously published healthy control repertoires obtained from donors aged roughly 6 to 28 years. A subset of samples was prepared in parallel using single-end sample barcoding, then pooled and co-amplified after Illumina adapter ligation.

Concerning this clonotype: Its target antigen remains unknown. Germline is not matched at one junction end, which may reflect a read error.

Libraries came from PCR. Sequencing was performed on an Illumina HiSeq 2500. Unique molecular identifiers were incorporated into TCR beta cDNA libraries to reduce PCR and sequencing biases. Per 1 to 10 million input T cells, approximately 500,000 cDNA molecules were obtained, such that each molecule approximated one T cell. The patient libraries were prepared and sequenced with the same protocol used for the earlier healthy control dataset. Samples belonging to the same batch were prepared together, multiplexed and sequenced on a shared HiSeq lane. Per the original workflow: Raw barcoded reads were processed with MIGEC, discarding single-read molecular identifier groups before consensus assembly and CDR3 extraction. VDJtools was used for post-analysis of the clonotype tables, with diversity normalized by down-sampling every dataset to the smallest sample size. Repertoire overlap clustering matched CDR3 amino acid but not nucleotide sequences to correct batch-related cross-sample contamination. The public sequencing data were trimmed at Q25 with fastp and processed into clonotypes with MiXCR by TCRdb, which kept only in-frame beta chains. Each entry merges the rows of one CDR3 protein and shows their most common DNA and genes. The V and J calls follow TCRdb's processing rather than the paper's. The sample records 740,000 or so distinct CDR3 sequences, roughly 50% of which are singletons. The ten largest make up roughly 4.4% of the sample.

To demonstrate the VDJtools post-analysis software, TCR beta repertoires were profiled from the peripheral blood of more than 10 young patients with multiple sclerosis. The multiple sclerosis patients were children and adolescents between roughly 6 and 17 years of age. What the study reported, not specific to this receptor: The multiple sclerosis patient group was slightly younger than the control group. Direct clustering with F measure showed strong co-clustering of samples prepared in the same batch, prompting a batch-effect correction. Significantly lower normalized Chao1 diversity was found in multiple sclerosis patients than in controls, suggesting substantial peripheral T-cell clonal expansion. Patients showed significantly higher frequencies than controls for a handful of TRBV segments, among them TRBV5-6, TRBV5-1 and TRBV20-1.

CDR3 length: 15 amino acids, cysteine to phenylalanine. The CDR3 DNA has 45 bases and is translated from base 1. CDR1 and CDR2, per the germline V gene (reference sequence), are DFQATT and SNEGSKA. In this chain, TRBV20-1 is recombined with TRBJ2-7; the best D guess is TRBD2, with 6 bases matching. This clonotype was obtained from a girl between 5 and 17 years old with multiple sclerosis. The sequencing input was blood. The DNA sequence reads TGCAGTACTAGACCCCGGAGGGCCGCTTCCTACGAGCAGTACTTC. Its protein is CSTRPRRAASYEQYF.